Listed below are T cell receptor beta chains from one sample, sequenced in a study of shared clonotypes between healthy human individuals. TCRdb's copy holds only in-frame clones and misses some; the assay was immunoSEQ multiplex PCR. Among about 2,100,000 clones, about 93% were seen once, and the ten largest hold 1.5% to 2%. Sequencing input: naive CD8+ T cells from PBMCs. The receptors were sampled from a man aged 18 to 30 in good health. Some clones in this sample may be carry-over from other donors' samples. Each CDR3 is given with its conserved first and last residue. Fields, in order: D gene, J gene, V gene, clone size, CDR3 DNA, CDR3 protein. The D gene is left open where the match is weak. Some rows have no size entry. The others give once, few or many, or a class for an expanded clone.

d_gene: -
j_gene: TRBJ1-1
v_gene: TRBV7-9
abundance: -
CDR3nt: TGTGCCAGTACGTCGGAAGATGGAGCTTTCTTT
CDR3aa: CASTSEDGAFF

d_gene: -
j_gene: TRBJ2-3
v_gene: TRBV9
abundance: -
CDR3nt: TGTGCCAGCAGCGTAGGGTACTCCTTCCCAGATACGCAGTATTTT
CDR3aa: CASSVGYSFPDTQYF

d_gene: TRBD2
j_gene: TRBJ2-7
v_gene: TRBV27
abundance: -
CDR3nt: TGTGCCAGCAGTGTTAGCGGGAGAAGGTCCTACGAGCAGTACTTC
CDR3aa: CASSVSGRRSYEQYF

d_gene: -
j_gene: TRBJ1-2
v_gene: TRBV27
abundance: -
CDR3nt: TGTGCCAGCAGTTTATACTCTAGGACATTTATGAAAAGCTACACCTTC
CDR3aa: CASSLYSRTFMKSYTF

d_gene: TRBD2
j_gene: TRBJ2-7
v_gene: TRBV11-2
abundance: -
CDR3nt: TGTGCCAGCAGCTTCGGACTCCTAGCGGGGCTCCGGGTTCACGAGCAGTACTTC
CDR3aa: CASSFGLLAGLRVHEQYF

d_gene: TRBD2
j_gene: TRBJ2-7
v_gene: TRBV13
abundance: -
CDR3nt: TGTGCCAGCAACCCTAGCGGGGCCGCTGGGGAGCAGTACTTC
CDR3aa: CASNPSGAAGEQYF

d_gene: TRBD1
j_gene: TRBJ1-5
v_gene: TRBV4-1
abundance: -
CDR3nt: TGCGCCAGCAGCCCGTCAACAGGGGTTCATCAGCCCCAGCATTTT
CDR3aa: CASSPSTGVHQPQHF

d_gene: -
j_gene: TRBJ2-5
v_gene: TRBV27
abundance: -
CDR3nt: TGTGCCAGCAGAATTTCGACTGGAGAGACCCAGTACTTC
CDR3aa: CASRISTGETQYF

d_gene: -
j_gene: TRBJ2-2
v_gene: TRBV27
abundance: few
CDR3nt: TGTGCCAGCAGCCTCAGGGCGGGGACCGGGGAGCTGTTTTTT
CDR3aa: CASSLRAGTGELFF

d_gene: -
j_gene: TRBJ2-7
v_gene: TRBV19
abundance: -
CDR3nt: TGTGCCAGTAGTATCGACCCGTCAGGGTTCTACGAGCAGTACTTC
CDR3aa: CASSIDPSGFYEQYF

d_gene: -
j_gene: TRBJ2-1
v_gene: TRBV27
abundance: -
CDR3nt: TGTGCCAGCAGTTTAGTTGGGACCATGACTACATATGAGCAGTTCTTC
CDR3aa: CASSLVGTMTTYEQFF

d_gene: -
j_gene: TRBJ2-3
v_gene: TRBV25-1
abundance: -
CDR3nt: TGTGCCAGCAGTGAATATGGTCCTACAGATACGCAGTATTTT
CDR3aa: CASSEYGPTDTQYF

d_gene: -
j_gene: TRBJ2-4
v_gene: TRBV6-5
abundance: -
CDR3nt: TGTGCCAGCGGATCTCTAGCCAAAAACATTCAGTACTTC
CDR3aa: CASGSLAKNIQYF

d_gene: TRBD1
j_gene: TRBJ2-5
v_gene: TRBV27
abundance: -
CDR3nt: TGTGCCAGCAGTTTAATTGTGTGGACAGGCCAAGAGACCCAGTACTTC
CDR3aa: CASSLIVWTGQETQYF

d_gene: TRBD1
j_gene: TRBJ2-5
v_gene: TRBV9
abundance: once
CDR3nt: TGTGCCAGCAACACAGGGGGCTTGGAGACCCAGTACTTC
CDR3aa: CASNTGGLETQYF

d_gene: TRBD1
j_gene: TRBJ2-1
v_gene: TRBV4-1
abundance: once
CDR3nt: TGCGCCAGCAGCCAAGACCCGACCGGGACAGGGGAACCGCAGCAGTTCTTC
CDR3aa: CASSQDPTGTGEPQQFF

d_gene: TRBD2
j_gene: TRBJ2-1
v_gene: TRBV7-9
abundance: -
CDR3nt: TGTGCCAGCAGCTTGGGGGGGACCATCTCCTACAATGAGCAGTTCTTC
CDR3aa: CASSLGGTISYNEQFF

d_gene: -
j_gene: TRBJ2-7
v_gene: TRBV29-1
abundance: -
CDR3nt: TGCAGCGTGGAGGGGGGGTACGAGCAGTACTTC
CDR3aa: CSVEGGYEQYF

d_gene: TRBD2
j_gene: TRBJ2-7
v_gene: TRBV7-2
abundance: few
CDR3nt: TGTGCCAGCAGCTCCTGGACTAGCGACTCCTACGAGCAGTACTTC
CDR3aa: CASSSWTSDSYEQYF

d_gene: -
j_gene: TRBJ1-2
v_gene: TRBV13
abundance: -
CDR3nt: TGTGCCAGCAGCTCCCGCTCTCAGCGCTATGGCTACACCTTC
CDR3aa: CASSSRSQRYGYTF

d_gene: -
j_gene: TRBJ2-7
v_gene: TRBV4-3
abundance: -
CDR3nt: TGCGCCAGCAGCCAAGTTGCAGGGGCTTCCTACGAGCAGTACTTC
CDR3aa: CASSQVAGASYEQYF

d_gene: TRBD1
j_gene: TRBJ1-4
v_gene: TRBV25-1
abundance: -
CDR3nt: TGTGCCAGCAGTTACGACAGGGGAACTGAAAAACTGTTTTTT
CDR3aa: CASSYDRGTEKLFF

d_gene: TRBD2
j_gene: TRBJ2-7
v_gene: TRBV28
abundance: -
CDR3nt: TGTGCCAGCAGTTTACTGGGAGGGCCAACCTACGAGCAGTACTTC
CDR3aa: CASSLLGGPTYEQYF

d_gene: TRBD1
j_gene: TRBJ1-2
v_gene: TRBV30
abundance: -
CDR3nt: TGTGCCACGGACCCGGGACAGAGGATAGCTATATATGGCTACACCTTC
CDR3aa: CATDPGQRIAIYGYTF

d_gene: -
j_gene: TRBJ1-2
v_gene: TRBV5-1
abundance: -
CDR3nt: TGCGCCAGCAGCTTGGCGGGGGTCCTCTATGGCTACACCTTC
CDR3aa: CASSLAGVLYGYTF

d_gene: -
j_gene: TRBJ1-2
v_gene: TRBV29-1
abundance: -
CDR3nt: TGCAGCCTCAAAGACTCCGGGACAACTAACTATGGCTACACCTTC
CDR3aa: CSLKDSGTTNYGYTF

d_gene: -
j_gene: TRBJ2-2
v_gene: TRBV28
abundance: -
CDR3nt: TGTGCCAGCAGCCGAGGTTACACCGGGGAGCTGTTTTTT
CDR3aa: CASSRGYTGELFF

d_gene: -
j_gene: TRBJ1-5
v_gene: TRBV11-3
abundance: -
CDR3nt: TGTGCCAGCAGCTTAAATGGGGGGCCGAATCAGCCCCAGCATTTT
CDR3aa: CASSLNGGPNQPQHF

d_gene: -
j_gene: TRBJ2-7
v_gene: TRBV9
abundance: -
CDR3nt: TGTGCCAGCAGCGTAGGTCCGATCTACGAGCAGTACTTC
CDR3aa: CASSVGPIYEQYF

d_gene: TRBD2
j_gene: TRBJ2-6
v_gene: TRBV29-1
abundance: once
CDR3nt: TGCAGCGTTGAGGCGGGGGGGACTGGGGCCAACGTCCTGACTTTC
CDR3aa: CSVEAGGTGANVLTF

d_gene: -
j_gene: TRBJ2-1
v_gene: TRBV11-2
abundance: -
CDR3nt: TGTGCCAGCAGCTTAGATTCGCCCAGTAACAATGAGCAGTTCTTC
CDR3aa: CASSLDSPSNNEQFF

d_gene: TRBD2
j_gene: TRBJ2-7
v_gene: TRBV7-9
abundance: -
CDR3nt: TGTGCCATCCGGGGGGTGGGCTACGAGCAGTACTTC
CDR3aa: CAIRGVGYEQYF

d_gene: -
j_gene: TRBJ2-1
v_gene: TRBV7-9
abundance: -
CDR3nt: TGTGCCAGCAGCCCCGCGTTCTCCTACAATGAGCAGTTCTTC
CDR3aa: CASSPAFSYNEQFF

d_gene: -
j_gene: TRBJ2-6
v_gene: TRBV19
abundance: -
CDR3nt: TGTGCCAGTAGTGTTGACAGATCTTACTCTGGGGCCAACGTCCTGACTTTC
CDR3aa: CASSVDRSYSGANVLTF

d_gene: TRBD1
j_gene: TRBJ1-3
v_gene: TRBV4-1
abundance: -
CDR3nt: TGCGCCAGCAGTCTCCCGACAGGGGTGGGAAACACCATATATTTT
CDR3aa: CASSLPTGVGNTIYF

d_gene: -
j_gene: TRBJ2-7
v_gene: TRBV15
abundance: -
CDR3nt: TGTGCCACCAGCAGCCGGGACACACGCTACGAGCAGTACTTC
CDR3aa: CATSSRDTRYEQYF

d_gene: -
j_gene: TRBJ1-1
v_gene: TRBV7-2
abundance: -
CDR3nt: TGTGCCAGCAGCTTAGGGGGTTTCTTT
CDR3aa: CASSLGGFF

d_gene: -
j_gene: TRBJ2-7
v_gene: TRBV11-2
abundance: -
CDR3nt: TGTGCCAGCAGCTTAGTATACGAGCAGTACTTC
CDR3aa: CASSLVYEQYF

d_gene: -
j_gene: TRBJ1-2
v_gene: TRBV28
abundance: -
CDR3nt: TGTGCCAGCAGTCCTAGGACGGTCTATGGCTACACCTTC
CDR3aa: CASSPRTVYGYTF

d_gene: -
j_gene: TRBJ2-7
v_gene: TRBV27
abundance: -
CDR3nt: TGTGCCAGCAGTTCCACCCCAGGGAGCTCCTACGAGCAGTACTTC
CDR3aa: CASSSTPGSSYEQYF

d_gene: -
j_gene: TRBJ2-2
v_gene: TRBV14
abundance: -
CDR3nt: TGTGCCAGCAGCCAACGCGGCATGGGCGGGGAGCTGTTTTTT
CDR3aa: CASSQRGMGGELFF

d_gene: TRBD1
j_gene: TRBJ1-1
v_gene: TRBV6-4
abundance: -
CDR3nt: TGTGCCAGCAGGACCGGGACAGGGGGCGAAGCTTTCTTT
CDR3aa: CASRTGTGGEAFF

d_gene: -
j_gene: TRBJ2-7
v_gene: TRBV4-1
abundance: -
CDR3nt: TGCGCCAGCAGCCAAGATTTTGGCAGGGTGTCCTACGAGCAGTACTTC
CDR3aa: CASSQDFGRVSYEQYF

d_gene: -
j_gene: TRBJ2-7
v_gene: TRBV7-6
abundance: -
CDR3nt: TGTGCCAGCAGCTTAGAGGGCCAAGTCTTCCCAAAAGGGGAGCAGTACTTC
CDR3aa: CASSLEGQVFPKGEQYF

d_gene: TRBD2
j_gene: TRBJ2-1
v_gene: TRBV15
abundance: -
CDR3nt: TGTGCCACCAGCAGAGATCAGGGGAGCGGGAGGGCCGGGGAGCAGTTCTTC
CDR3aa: CATSRDQGSGRAGEQFF

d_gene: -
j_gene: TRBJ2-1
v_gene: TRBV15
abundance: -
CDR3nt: TGTGCCACCAGCAGAGCGAGGAGTAACAATGAGCAGTTCTTC
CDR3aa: CATSRARSNNEQFF

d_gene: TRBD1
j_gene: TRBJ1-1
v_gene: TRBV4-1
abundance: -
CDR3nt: TGCGCCAGCAGCCAAAGACAGGGTAGTACTGAAGCTTTCTTT
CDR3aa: CASSQRQGSTEAFF

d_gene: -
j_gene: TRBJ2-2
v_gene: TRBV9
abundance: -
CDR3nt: TGTGCCAGCAGCGTAACGGCGGGGATCACCGGGGAGCTGTTTTTT
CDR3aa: CASSVTAGITGELFF

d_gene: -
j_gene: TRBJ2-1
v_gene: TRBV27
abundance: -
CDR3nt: TGTGCCAGCAGTTTAGGCAGCGAGCAGTTCTTC
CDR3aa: CASSLGSEQFF

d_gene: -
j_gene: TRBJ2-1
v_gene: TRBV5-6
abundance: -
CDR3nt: TGTGCCAGCAGCTTTGGCAGTCTCTCCTACAATGAGCAGTTCTTC
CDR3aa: CASSFGSLSYNEQFF

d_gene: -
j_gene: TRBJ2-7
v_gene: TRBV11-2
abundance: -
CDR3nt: TGTGCCAGCAGCTTTCAGGCCTACGAGCAGTACTTC
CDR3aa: CASSFQAYEQYF

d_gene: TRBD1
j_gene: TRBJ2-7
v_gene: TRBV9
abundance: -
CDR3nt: TGTGCCAGCAGCGTAGACCCCGGGACAGGGGCCTACGAGCAGTACTTC
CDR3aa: CASSVDPGTGAYEQYF

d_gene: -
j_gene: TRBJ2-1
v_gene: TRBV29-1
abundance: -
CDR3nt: TGCAGCGCCGAGCGCAACTCCTACAATGAGCAGTTCTTC
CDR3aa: CSAERNSYNEQFF

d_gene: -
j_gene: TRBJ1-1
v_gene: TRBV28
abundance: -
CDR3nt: TGTGCCAGCAGTTTATTAAGGAACACTGAAGCTTTCTTT
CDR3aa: CASSLLRNTEAFF